The sequence of this TCR beta chain was determined in a study of shared clonotypes between healthy human individuals. Measured with immunoSEQ multiplex PCR; TCRdb has only the in-frame clones, and not every one. This sample has about half a million clones, with 65% to 85% found just once. CDR3 length: 14 amino acids. The V and J ends lost 8 bases and 1 base, in that order; junction bases with no gene match: 8. What was sequenced was PBMCs. The sequence came from a middle-aged woman in good health. Some clones in this sample may be carry-over from other donors' samples. The chain couples TRBV5-3 to TRBJ2-5; TRBD1 matches at 7 bases. TRBV5-3 is treated as an ORF (open reading frame) with a function not yet certain. CDR3: CASSQGQIQETQYF. The CDR3 bases are TGTGCCAGCAGCCAGGGACAGATCCAAGAGACCCAGTACTTC.